The clone carrying this T cell receptor (beta chain) has a count of ten or more. These data belong to a study of T-cell reconstitution after alpha-beta-depleted transplantation in children. CDR1 and CDR2 from the germline V gene are DFQATT and SNEGSKA (reference sequence). The CDR3 has 13 residues. Unique molecular identifiers featured in how the TCRbeta library was prepared. MiXCR, applied by TCRdb to the PCR reads, yields one record per CDR3 protein. The sample yields 380,000 or so distinct CDR3 sequences, about an eighth seen once. The sequence came from a human donor who donated a stem cell graft to a child with Fanconi anemia. This chain uses TRBV20-1 with TRBJ2-1, with TRBD2 as a possible D gene (5 bases). The material was PBMCs, obtained from the stem cell graft. This CDR3 is CSQAESSYNEQFF. CDR3 sequence (DNA): TGCAGCCAAGCGGAGTCCTCCTACAATGAGCAGTTCTTC.